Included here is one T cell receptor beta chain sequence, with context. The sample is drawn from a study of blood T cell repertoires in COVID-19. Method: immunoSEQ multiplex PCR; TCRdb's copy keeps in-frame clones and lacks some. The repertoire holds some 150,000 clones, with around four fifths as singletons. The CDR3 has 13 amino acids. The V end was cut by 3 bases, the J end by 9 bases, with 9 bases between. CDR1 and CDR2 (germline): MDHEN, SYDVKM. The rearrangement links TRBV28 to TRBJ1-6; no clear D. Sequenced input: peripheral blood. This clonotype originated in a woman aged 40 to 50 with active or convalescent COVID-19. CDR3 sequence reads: CASSFSKSSPLHF. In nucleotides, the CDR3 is TGTGCCAGCAGTTTCAGTAAAAGTTCACCCCTCCACTTT.